This is a list of T cell receptor beta chains from one sample in a study of long-term antiretroviral therapy in people with HIV. Assay: immunoSEQ multiplex PCR; the TCRdb copy retains only in-frame clones and omits some. This sample has roughly 50,000 clones; about 80% occur once, and the top ten carry approximately 3%. Sequencing was performed on unsorted PBMCs, taken 0.8 years after starting antiretroviral therapy. These receptors were collected from a woman aged 18-29 years with HIV. Both conserved end residues are part of each CDR3.

CDR3aa | v_gene
CASKGTGTYEQYF | TRBV27
CASSEVGSGTYEQYF | TRBV25-1
CATRRQGAAGELFF | TRBV15
CASRSDSYNEQFF | TRBV4-2
CASSVGDLNEQFF | TRBV6-4
CASYWWGARGYGYTF | TRBV28
CASSGRGQGRREKLFF | TRBV9
CASSLSTSGGVEQFF | TRBV5-1
CASSLGRLAGEAGELFF | TRBV7-3
CASSIGSGSSRETQYF | TRBV19
CASSYSTRNEQYF | TRBV6-6
CASSVGSYEQYF | TRBV10-1
CASSFYRGQGSNEKLFF | TRBV28
CASSLGTSGSVEQFF | TRBV18
CSVVRRTDDEAFF | TRBV29-1
CASSVEAETEAFF | TRBV6-4
CASSLRGQGDYEQYF | TRBV5-1
CASSQGGGPYEQYF | TRBV5-6
CASAGTDLEQYF | TRBV12-5
CATSRGAGEQYF | TRBV15
CAVPRDTYGYTF | TRBV28
CASSLTPNQPQHF | TRBV13
CASSSEKNYGYTF | TRBV27
CASSLDSGNTIYF | TRBV5-1
CASSLVTGTLSGNTIYF | TRBV7-2
CASSLGGAGELFF | TRBV5-1
CASSDPRQAEVGDEQFF | TRBV25-1
CASRLTGTGRHEQYF | TRBV14
CASSSDGLNYGYTF | TRBV5-6
CASVTGQGDTGELFF | TRBV28
CASSPPPPSGRGDTQYF | TRBV10-1
CASRGQYGYTF | TRBV25-1
CATSRVGGETQYF | TRBV15
CASRASSHEQYF | TRBV6-6
CASGGRHTGELFF | TRBV7-9
CASSFRDRGAYEQYF | TRBV11-1
CASSPSGGRPTEAFF | TRBV5-4
CAISADDTEAFF | TRBV10-3
CASSFSDRAGVHYTF | TRBV28
CASSVGGRTEQYF | TRBV9